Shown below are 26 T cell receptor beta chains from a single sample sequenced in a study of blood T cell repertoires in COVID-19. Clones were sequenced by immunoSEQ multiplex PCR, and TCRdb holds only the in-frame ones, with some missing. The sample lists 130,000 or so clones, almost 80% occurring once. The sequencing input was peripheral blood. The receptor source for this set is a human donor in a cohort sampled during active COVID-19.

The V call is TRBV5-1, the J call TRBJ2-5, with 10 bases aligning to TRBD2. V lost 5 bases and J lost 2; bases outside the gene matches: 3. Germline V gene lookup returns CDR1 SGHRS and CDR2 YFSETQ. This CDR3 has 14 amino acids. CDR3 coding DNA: TGCGCCAGCAGTAGCGGGGGGCTTCAAGAGACCCAGTACTTC. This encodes CASSSGGLQETQYF.

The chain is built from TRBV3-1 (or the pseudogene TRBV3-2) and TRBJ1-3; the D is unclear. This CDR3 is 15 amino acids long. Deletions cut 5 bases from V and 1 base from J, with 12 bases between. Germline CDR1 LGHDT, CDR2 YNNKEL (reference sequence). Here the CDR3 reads CASSDWTGSGNTIYF. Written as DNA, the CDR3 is TGTGCCAGCAGCGATTGGACGGGGTCTGGAAACACCATATATTTT.

The CDR3 DNA sequence: TGTGCCAGCAGCTTTTTGGACAGGGGCCGAGGCTACACCTTC. Translated: CASSFLDRGRGYTF. J is TRBJ1-2 and V is TRBV7-9; TRBD1 aligns across 9 bases. Germline CDR1 is SEHNR and CDR2 is FQNEAQ (reference sequence). This CDR3 has 14 amino acids. With V trimmed by 3 bases and J by 8 bases, 7 bases remained unmatched.

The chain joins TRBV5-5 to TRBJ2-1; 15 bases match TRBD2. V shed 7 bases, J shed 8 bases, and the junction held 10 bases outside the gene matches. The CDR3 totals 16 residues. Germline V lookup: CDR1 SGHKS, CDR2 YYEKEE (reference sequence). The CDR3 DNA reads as TGTGCCAGCTTGCAAGGACTAGCGGGAGGGGGCGATGAGCAGTTCTTC. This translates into CASLQGLAGGGDEQFF.

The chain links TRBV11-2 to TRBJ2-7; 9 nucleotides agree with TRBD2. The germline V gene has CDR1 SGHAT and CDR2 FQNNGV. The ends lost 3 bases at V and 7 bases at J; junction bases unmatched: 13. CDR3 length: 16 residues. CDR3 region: CASSFLLSGRPGEQYF. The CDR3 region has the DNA TGTGCCAGCAGCTTCCTCTTGAGCGGGAGGCCGGGGGAGCAGTACTTC.

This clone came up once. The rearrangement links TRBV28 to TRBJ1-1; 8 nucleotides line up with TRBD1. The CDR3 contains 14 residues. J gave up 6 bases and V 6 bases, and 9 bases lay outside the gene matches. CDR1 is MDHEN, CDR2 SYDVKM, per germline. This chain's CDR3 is CASRLTGAIAEAFF. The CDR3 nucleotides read TGTGCCAGCAGGTTGACAGGGGCGATCGCTGAAGCTTTCTTT.

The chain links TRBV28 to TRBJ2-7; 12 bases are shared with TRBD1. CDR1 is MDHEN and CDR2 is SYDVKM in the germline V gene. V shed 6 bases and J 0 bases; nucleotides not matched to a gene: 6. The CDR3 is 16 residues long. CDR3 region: CASRGTGGGSSYEQYF. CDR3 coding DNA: TGTGCCAGCAGGGGGACAGGGGGCGGAAGCTCCTACGAGCAGTACTTC.

The CDR3 nucleotides are TGCAGTGCTAGTCCCCGGGACAGATCCTACGAGCAGTACTTC. Amino acids: CSASPRDRSYEQYF. This chain connects TRBV20-1 to TRBJ2-7; 7 positions match TRBD1. Germline V lookup: CDR1 DFQATT, CDR2 SNEGSKA (reference sequence). The V segment lost 3 bases and the J segment 1 base; nucleotides outside the gene matches: 6. The CDR3 is 14 amino acids.

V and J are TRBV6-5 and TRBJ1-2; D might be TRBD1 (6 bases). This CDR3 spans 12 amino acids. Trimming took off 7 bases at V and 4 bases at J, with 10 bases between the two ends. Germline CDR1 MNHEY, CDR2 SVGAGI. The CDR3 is CASTLDSYGYTF. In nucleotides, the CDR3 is TGTGCCAGCACCCTGGACAGCTATGGCTACACCTTC.

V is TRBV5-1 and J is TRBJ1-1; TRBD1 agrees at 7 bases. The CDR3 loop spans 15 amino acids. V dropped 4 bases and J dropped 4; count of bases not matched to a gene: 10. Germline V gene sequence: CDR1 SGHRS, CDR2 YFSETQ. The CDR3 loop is CASSLSEGAGTEAFF. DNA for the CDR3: TGCGCCAGCAGCCTTTCTGAGGGGGCGGGCACTGAAGCTTTCTTT.

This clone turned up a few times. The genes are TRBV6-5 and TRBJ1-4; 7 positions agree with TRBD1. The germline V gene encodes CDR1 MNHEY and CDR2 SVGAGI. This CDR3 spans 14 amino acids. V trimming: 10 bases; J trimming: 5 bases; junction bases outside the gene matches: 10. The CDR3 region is CATGQARVNEKLFF. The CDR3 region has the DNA TGTGCCACAGGACAGGCGCGAGTAAATGAAAAACTGTTTTTT.

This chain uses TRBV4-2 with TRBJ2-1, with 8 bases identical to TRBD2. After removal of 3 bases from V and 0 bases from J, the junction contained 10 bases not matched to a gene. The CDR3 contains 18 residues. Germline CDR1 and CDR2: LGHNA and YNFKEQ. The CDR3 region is CASSQASGLMSSYNEQFF. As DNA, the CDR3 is TGTGCCAGCAGCCAGGCTAGCGGGCTTATGAGCTCCTACAATGAGCAGTTCTTC.

The CDR3 is CASSLSRDVGEQFF. The DNA of the CDR3 is TGTGCCAGCAGCTTAAGCAGGGATGTCGGTGAGCAGTTCTTC. This chain links TRBV7-3 with TRBJ2-1, with a possible D match to TRBD1 (5 bases). CDR1 and CDR2 from the germline V gene are SGHTA and FQGTGA. V was shortened by 1 base and J by 9 bases, with 13 bases between the two germline ends. The CDR3 is made up of 14 amino acids. Supplemented by reference TRBV7-3 and TRBJ2-1, the full variable domain reads GAGVSQTPSNKVTEKGKYVELRCDPISGHTALYWYRQSLGQGPEFLIYFQGTGAADDSGLPNDRFFAVRPEGSVSTLKIQRTERGDSAVYLCASSLSRDVGEQFFGPGTRLTVL.

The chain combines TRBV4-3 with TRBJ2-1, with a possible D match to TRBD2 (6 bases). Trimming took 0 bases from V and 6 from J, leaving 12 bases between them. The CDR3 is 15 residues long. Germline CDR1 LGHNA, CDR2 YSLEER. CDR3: CASSQDLTGGNEQFF. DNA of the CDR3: TGCGCCAGCAGCCAAGATTTAACCGGGGGCAATGAGCAGTTCTTC.

The CDR3 DNA reads TGTGCCAGCAGCCCAGGGGGTAGCGGTGTGACCCAGTACTTC. Translating it yields CASSPGGSGVTQYF. The V and J genes are TRBV11-3 and TRBJ2-5; a possible D gene is TRBD1 (7 bases). The V gene's germline CDR1 is SGHNT and CDR2 YENEEA. The CDR3 runs 14 residues. The V end was cut by 5 bases, the J end by 7 bases, with 17 bases between.

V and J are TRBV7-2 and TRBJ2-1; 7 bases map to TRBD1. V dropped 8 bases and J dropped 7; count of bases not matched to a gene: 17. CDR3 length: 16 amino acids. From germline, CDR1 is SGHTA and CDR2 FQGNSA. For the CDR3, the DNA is TGTGCCAGCGGGCTTAGTCGGGCAGGGGGTAGGAATGAGCAGTTCTTC. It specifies CASGLSRAGGRNEQFF.

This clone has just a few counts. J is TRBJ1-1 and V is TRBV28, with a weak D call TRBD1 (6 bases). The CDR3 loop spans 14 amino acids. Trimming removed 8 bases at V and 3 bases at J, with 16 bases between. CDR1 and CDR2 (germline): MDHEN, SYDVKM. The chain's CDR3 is CASLKQGRDTEAFF. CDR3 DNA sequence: TGTGCCAGCCTCAAACAGGGTCGGGACACTGAAGCTTTCTTT.

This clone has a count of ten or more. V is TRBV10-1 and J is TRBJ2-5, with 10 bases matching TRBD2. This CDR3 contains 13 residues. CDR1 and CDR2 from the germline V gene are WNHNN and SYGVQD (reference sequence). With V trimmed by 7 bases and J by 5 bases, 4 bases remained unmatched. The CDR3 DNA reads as TGCGCCAGCAAGACTAGCGGGTACGAGACCCAGTACTTC. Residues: CASKTSGYETQYF.

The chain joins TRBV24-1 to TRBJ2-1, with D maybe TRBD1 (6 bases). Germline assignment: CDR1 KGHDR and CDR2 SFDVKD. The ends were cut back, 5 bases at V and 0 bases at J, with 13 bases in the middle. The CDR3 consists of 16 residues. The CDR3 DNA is TGTGCCACCAGTGTAGGGGGAGACATCTCCTACAATGAGCAGTTCTTC. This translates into CATSVGGDISYNEQFF.

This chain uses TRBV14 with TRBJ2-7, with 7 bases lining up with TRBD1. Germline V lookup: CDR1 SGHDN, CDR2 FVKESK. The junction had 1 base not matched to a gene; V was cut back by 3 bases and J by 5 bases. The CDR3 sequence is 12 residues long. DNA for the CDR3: TGTGCCAGCAGCCAGACAGGGAACGAGCAGTACTTC. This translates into CASSQTGNEQYF.

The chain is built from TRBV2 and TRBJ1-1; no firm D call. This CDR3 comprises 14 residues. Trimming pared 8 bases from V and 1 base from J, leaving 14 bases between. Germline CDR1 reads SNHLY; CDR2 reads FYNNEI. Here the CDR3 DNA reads TGTGCCAGCTCTGGCGGGATACAGAACACTGAAGCTTTCTTT. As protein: CASSGGIQNTEAFF. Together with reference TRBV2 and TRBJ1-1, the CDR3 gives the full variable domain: EPEVTQTPSHQVTQMGQEVILRCVPISNHLYFYWYRQILGQKVEFLVSFYNNEISEKSEIFDDQFSVERPDGSNFTLKIRSTKLEDSAMYFCASSGGIQNTEAFFGQGTRLTVV.

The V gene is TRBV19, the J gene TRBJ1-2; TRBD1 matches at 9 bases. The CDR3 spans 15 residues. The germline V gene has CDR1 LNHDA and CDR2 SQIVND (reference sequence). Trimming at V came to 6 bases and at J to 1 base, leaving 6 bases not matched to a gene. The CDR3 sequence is CASSETGGFNYGYTF. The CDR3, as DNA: TGTGCCAGTAGCGAGACAGGGGGATTTAACTATGGCTACACCTTC.

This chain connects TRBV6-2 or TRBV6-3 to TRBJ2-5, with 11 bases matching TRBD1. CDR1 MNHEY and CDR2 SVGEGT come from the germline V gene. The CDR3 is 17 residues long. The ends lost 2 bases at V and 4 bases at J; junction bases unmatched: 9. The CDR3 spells CASSYNRDRGLRETQYF. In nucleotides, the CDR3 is TGTGCCAGCAGTTACAACCGGGACAGGGGGTTAAGAGAGACCCAGTACTTC.

Written as DNA, the CDR3 is TGTGCCAGCAGTTTGGGGGGGGCTGAAGCTTTCTTT. As protein: CASSLGGAEAFF. The chain links TRBV28 to TRBJ1-1; D may be TRBD1 (5 bases). The length of the CDR3 is 12 residues. Trimming shortened V by 3 bases and J by 6 bases, and 8 bases separated the two germline ends. The germline gives CDR1 MDHEN, CDR2 SYDVKM.

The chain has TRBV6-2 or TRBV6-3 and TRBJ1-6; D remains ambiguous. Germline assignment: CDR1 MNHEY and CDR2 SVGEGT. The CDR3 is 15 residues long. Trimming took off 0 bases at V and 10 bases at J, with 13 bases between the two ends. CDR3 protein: CASSYSSLGSSPLHF. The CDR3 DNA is TGTGCCAGCAGTTACTCTTCTCTAGGGAGCTCACCCCTCCACTTT.

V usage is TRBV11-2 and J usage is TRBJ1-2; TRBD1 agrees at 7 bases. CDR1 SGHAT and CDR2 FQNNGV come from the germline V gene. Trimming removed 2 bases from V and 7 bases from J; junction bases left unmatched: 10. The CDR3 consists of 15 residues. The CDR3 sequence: CASSLYRDSPSGYTF. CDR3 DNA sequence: TGTGCCAGCAGCTTATACCGGGACAGCCCCAGTGGCTACACCTTC.